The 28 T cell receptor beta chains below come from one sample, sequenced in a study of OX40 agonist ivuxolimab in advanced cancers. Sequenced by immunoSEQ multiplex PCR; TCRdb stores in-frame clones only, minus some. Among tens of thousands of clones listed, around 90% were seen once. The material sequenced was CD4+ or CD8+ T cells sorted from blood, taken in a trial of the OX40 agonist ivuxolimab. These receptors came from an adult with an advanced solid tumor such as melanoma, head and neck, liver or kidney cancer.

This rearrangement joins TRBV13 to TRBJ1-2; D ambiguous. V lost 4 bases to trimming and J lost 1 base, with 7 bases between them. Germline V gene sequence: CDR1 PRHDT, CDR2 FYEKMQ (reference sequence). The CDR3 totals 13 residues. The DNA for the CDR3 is TGTGCCAGCAGCTCGGCGGATAACTATGGCTACACCTTC. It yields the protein CASSSADNYGYTF.

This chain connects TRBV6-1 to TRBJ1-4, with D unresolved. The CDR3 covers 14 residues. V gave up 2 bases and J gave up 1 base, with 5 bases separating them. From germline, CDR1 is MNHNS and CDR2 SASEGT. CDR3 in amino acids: CASSEYLTNEKLFF. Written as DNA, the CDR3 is TGTGCCAGCAGTGAATACTTAACTAATGAAAAACTGTTTTTT.

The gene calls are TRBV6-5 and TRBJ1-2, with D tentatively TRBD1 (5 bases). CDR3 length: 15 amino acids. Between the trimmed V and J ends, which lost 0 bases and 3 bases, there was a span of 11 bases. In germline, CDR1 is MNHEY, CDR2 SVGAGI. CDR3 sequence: CASSYSRRGHYGYTF. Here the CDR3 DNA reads TGTGCCAGCAGTTACTCTCGTCGGGGACACTATGGCTACACCTTC.

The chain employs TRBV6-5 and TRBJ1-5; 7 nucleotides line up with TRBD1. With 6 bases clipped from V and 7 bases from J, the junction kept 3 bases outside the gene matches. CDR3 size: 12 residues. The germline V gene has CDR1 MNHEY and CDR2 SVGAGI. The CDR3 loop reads CASRRQGQPQHF. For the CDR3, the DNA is TGTGCCAGCAGGCGACAGGGACAGCCCCAGCATTTT.

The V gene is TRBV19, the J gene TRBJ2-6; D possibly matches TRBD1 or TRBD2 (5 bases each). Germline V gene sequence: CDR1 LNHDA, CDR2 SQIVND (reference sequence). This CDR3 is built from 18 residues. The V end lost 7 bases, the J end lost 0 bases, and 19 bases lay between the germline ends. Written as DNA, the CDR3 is TGTGCCAGTACTCCTTGGGACCTCTCTATCTCTGGGGCCAACGTCCTGACTTTC. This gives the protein CASTPWDLSISGANVLTF.

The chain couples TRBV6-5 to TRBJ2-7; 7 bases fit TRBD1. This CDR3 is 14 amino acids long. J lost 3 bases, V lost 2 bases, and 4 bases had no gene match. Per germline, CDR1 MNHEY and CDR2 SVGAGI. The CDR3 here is CASSYKGTDYEQYF. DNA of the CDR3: TGTGCCAGCAGTTACAAGGGGACAGACTACGAGCAGTACTTC.

CDR3 sequence (DNA): TGTGCCAGCAGTTCCTTCTGGAACAGGGCCTACGAGCAGTACTTC. Protein sequence: CASSSFWNRAYEQYF. The gene calls are TRBV6-1 and TRBJ2-7; tentatively, D is TRBD1 (6 bases). CDR3 length equals 15 residues. The ends were cut back, 5 bases at V and 2 bases at J, with 16 bases in the middle. CDR1 is MNHNS and CDR2 is SASEGT in the germline V gene.

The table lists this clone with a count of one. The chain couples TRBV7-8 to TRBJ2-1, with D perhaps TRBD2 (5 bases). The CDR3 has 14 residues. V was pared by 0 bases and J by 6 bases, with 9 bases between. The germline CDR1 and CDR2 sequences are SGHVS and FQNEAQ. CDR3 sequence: CASSLAETTNEQFF. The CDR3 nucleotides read TGTGCCAGCAGCTTAGCGGAGACTACCAATGAGCAGTTCTTC.

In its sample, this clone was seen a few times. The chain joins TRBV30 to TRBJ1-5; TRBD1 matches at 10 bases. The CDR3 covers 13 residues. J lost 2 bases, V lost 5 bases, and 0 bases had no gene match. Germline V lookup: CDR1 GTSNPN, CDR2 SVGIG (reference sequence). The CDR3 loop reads CAWGTGGNQPQHF. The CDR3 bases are TGTGCCTGGGGGACAGGGGGCAATCAGCCCCAGCATTTT.

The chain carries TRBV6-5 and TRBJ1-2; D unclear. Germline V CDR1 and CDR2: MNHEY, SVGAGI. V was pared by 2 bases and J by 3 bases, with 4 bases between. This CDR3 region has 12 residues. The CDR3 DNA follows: TGTGCCAGCAGTTACGGGGACTATGGCTACACCTTC. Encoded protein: CASSYGDYGYTF.

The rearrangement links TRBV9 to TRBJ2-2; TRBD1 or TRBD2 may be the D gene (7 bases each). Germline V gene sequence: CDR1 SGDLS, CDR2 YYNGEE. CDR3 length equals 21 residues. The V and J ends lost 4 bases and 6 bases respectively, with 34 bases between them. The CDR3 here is CASSTLGQPGLSLPSSGELFF. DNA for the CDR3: TGTGCCAGCAGCACCCTGGGACAGCCGGGACTATCACTTCCTTCCTCCGGGGAGCTGTTTTTT.

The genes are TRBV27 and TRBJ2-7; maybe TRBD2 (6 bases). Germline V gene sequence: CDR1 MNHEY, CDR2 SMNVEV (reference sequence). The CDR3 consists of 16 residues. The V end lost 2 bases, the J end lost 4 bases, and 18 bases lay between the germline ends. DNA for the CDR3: TGTGCCAGCAGTTTAGTAGGGACTGAGGGTGCTTACGAGCAGTACTTC. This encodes CASSLVGTEGAYEQYF.

The CDR3, as DNA: TGCGCCAGCAGTGAACCCCGGGGTCCTACAGATACGCAGTATTTT. This codes for CASSEPRGPTDTQYF. The chain carries TRBV10-1 and TRBJ2-3; D may be TRBD2 (5 bases). The length of the CDR3 is 15 residues. Looked up from germline, CDR1 is WNHNN and CDR2 is SYGVQD (reference sequence). V lost 3 bases, J lost 3 bases, and 13 bases lay in between.

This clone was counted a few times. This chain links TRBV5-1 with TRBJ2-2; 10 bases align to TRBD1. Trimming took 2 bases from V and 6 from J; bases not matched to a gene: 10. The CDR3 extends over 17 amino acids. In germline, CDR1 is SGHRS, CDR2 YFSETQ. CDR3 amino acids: CASSFGTGTGVAGELFF. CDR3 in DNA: TGCGCCAGCAGCTTCGGGACAGGGACAGGGGTTGCCGGGGAGCTGTTTTTT.

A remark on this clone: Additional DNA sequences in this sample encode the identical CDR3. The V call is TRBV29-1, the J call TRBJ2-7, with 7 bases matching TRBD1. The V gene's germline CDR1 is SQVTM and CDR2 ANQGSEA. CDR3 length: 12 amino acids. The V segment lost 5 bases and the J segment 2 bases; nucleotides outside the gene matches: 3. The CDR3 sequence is CSVSTGPYEQYF. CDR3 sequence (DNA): TGCAGCGTTTCGACAGGGCCCTACGAGCAGTACTTC.

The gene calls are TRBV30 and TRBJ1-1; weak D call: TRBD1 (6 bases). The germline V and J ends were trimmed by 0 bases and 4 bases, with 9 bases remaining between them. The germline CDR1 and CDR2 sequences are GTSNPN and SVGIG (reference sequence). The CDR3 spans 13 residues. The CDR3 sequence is CAWSVRGSTEAFF. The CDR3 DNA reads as TGTGCCTGGAGTGTGAGGGGGAGCACTGAAGCTTTCTTT. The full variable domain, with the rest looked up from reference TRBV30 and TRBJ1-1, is SQTIHQWPATLVQPVGSPLSLECTVEGTSNPNLYWYRQAAGRGLQLLFYSVGIGQISSEVPQNLSASRPQDRQFILSSKKLLLSDSGFYLCAWSVRGSTEAFFGQGTRLTVV.

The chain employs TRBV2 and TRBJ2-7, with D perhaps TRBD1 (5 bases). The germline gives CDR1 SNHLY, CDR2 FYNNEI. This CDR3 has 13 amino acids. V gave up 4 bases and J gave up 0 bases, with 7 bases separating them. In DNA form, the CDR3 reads TGTGCCAGCAGTGCACAGGTCTCCTACGAGCAGTACTTC. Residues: CASSAQVSYEQYF. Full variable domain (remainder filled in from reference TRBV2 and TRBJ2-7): EPEVTQTPSHQVTQMGQEVILRCVPISNHLYFYWYRQILGQKVEFLVSFYNNEISEKSEIFDDQFSVERPDGSNFTLKIRSTKLEDSAMYFCASSAQVSYEQYFGPGTRLTVT.

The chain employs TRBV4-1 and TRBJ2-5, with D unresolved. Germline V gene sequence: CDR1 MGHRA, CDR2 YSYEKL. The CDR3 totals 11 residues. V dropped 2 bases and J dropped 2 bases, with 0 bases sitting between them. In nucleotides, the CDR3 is TGCGCCAGCAGCCAACAAGAGACCCAGTACTTC. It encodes CASSQQETQYF.

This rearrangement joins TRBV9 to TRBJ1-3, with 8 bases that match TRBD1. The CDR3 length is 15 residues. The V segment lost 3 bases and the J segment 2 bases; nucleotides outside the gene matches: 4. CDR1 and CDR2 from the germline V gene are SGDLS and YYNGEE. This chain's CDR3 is CASSAMTGAGNTIYF. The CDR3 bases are TGTGCCAGCAGCGCCATGACAGGGGCTGGAAACACCATATATTTT.

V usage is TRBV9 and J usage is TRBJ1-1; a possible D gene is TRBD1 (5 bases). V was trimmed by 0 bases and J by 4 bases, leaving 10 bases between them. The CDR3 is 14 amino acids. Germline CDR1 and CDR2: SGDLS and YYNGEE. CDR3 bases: TGTGCCAGCAGCGTAGGTCTGGGGGTCACTGAAGCTTTCTTT. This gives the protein CASSVGLGVTEAFF.

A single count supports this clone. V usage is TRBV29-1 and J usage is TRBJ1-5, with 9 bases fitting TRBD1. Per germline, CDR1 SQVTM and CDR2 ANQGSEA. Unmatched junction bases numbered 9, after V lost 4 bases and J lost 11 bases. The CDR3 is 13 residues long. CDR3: CSVAGTGMTAQHF. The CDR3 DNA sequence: TGCAGCGTTGCCGGGACAGGGATGACAGCCCAGCATTTT.

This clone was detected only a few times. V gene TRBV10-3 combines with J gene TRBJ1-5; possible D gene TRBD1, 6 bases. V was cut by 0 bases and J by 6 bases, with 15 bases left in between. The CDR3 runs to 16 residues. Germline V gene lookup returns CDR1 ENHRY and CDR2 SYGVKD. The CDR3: CAISESEKGEGQPQHF. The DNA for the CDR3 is TGTGCCATCAGTGAGTCGGAAAAGGGGGAGGGTCAGCCCCAGCATTTT.

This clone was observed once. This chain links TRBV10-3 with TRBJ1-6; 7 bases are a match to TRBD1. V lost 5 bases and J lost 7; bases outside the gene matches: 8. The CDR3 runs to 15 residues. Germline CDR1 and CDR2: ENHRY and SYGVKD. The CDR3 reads CAISQEGAGNSPLHF. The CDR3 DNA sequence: TGTGCCATCAGTCAAGAGGGGGCCGGGAATTCACCCCTCCACTTT.

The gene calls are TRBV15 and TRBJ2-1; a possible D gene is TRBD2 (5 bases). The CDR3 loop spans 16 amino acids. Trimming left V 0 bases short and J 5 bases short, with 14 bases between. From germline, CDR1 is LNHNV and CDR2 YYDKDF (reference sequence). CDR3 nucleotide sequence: TGTGCCACCAGCAGAGATAATGCGGGTGGGGACAATGAGCAGTTCTTC. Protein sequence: CATSRDNAGGDNEQFF. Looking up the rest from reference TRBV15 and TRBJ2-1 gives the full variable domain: DAMVIQNPRYQVTQFGKPVTLSCSQTLNHNVMYWYQQKSSQAPKLLFHYYDKDFNNEADTPDNFQSRRPNTSFCFLDIRSPGLGDTAMYLCATSRDNAGGDNEQFFGPGTRLTVL.

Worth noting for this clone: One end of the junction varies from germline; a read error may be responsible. CDR3 sequence: CASSLYLPGARPGELFF. The CDR3 region has the DNA TGTGCTAGCAGCTTATATTTGCCGGGGGCGAGGCCCGGGGAGCTGTTTTTT. The chain recombines TRBV7-7 with TRBJ2-2; D tentatively reads TRBD1 or TRBD2 (6 bases each). The CDR3 loop spans 17 amino acids. Germline CDR1 is SSHAT and CDR2 is FNYEAQ (reference sequence). The full variable domain, its missing parts supplied by reference TRBV7-7 and TRBJ2-2, is GAGVSQSPRYKVTKRGQDVTLRCDPISSHATLYWYQQALGQGPEFLTYFNYEAQPDKSGLPSDRFSAERPEGSISTLTIQRTEQRDSAMYRCASSLYLPGARPGELFFGEGSRLTVL.

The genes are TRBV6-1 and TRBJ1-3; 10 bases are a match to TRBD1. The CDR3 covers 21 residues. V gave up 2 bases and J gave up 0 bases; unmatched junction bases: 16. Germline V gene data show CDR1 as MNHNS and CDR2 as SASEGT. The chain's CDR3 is CASSELFLTGGTSRSGNTIYF. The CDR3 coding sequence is TGTGCCAGCAGTGAACTTTTCCTGACAGGGGGCACATCTCGCTCTGGAAACACCATATATTTT.

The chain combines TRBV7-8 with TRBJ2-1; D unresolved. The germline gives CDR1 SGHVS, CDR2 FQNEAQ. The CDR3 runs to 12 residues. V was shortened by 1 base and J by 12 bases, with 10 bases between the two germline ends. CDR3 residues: CASSLGPGMQFF. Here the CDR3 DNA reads TGTGCCAGCAGCTTAGGGCCGGGTATGCAGTTCTTC. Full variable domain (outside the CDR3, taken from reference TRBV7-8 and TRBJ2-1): GAGVSQSPRYKVAKRGQDVALRCDPISGHVSLFWYQQALGQGPEFLTYFQNEAQLDKSGLPSDRFFAERPEGSVSTLKIQRTQQEDSAVYLCASSLGPGMQFFGPGTRLTVL.

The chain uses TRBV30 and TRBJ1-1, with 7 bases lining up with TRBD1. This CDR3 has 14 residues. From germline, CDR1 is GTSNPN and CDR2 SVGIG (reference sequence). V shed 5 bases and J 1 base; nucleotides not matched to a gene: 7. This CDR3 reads CAWASGTANTEAFF. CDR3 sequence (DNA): TGTGCCTGGGCCTCCGGGACAGCGAACACTGAAGCTTTCTTT.